This T cell receptor beta chain was profiled in a study of T-cell reconstitution after alpha-beta-depleted transplantation in children. Germline CDR1 SGHRS, CDR2 YFSETQ. CDR3 length: 16 residues. V was cut by 3 bases and J by 1 base, with 16 bases left in between. TCRbeta library construction was performed incorporating unique molecular identifiers. From the PCR reads, TCRdb called clonotypes with MiXCR, one entry per CDR3 protein. This sample yields 800,000 to 1,000,000 distinct CDR3 sequences, of which 25% to 35% are seen a single time; roughly 27% belongs to the top ten. Source: PBMCs, mostly from graft donor cells, taken 360 days after TCRalphabeta/CD19-depleted stem cell transplant. This chain links TRBV5-1 with TRBJ1-1; perhaps TRBD1 as D (6 bases). The sequence was obtained from a boy less than two years old who had a stem cell transplant for SCID, so the T cells may come from the graft donor. The CDR3 DNA reads as TGCGCCAGCAGCTCGCGCTGGGGACACCCGAACACTGAAGCTTTCTTT. The encoded protein is CASSSRWGHPNTEAFF.